Listed below are T cell receptor beta chains from one sample, sequenced in a study of PD-1 blockade in classical Hodgkin lymphoma. TCRdb's copy holds only in-frame clones and misses some; the assay was immunoSEQ multiplex PCR. The table includes more than 85,000 clones, nearly 95% detected once. Sequencing was performed on peripheral blood mononuclear cells (PBMCs), taken before the second cycle of nivolumab. These receptors came from a human donor with classical Hodgkin lymphoma. Each CDR3 is given with its conserved first and last residue. A D gene is named only where the DNA matches it firmly. Some rows have no size entry. The others give once, few or many, or a class for an expanded clone.

V	J	size	D	DNA	CDR3
TRBV11-3	TRBJ2-2	.	.	TGTGCCAGCAGCTTAGTCGCGTCCAGGGGAGGGACCGGGGAGCTGTTTTTT	CASSLVASRGGTGELFF
TRBV29-1	TRBJ1-4	.	TRBD1	TGCAGCGGAGGGACAGGGGCGGGGGAAAAACTGTTTTTT	CSGGTGAGEKLFF
TRBV7-2	TRBJ2-7	.	.	TGTGCCAGCAGCTTCCGTTACGAGCAGTACTTC	CASSFRYEQYF
TRBV30	TRBJ2-7	.	.	TGTGCCTGGAGTCGGGACTACGAGCAGTACTTC	CAWSRDYEQYF
TRBV29-1	TRBJ1-2	.	TRBD1	TGCAGCGTTGAGGGGGGACAGGGGGACTATGGCTACACCTTC	CSVEGGQGDYGYTF
TRBV19	TRBJ1-1	.	.	TGTGCCAGTAGTTTGCGGCGGACGAACACTGAAGCTTTCTTT	CASSLRRTNTEAFF
TRBV28	TRBJ2-4	.	.	TGTGCCAGCACAAGGATGGCAGCCAAAAACATTCAGTACTTC	CASTRMAAKNIQYF
TRBV9	TRBJ1-5	.	.	TGTGCCAGCAGCGCCACACCTTATAGCAATCAGCCCCAGCATTTT	CASSATPYSNQPQHF
TRBV28	TRBJ2-3	.	.	TGTGCCAGCAGTCCCCCCAAGGGACCGGCGTATTTT	CASSPPKGPAYF
TRBV5-1	TRBJ1-4	.	.	TGCGCCAGCAGCTCCCCAGGGACTAATGAAAAACTGTTTTTT	CASSSPGTNEKLFF
TRBV6-5	TRBJ1-4	.	.	TGTGCCAGCAGTTACACGGCGGGAAATGAAAAACTGTTTTTT	CASSYTAGNEKLFF
TRBV10-3	TRBJ2-1	.	.	TGTGCCATCAGTGAGTATCGCGGAGCCAATGAGCAGTTCTTC	CAISEYRGANEQFF
TRBV6-6	TRBJ1-5	.	.	TGTGCCAGCAGTCAGGAATCGGACAATCAGCCCCAGCATTTT	CASSQESDNQPQHF
TRBV29-1	TRBJ2-7	once	TRBD1	TGCAGCGTTGAAGATCGGCGGGGACAGGGGGCTGGTTACGAGCAGTACTTC	CSVEDRRGQGAGYEQYF
TRBV28	TRBJ2-3	.	.	TGTGCCAGCTCTGTGAGTCTATCGGTAGATACGCAGTATTTT	CASSVSLSVDTQYF
TRBV27	TRBJ2-6	.	.	TGTGCCAGCAGTTTATCGTCGACAGTTGTCTCTGGGGCCAACGTCCTGACTTTC	CASSLSSTVVSGANVLTF
TRBV28	TRBJ1-2	.	.	TGTGCCAGCAGTTTTCTGGACACAAGACTATCTAACTATGGCTACACCTTC	CASSFLDTRLSNYGYTF
TRBV6-6	TRBJ2-7	.	.	TGTGCCAGCACCGACGGGTTCTCCTACGAGCAGTACTTC	CASTDGFSYEQYF
TRBV19	TRBJ2-3	.	.	TGTGCCACCCGTGAGTCGGGGGTTTCTAGCACAGATACGCAGTATTTT	CATRESGVSSTDTQYF
TRBV19	TRBJ2-2	.	.	TGTGCCAGTAGTCCCGTTCGGGGGTACACCGGGGAGCTGTTTTTT	CASSPVRGYTGELFF
TRBV28	TRBJ2-7	.	TRBD1	TGTGCCAGCAGTTCCCCCGGACAGGGGTCCTACGAGCAGTACTTC	CASSSPGQGSYEQYF
TRBV5-1	TRBJ1-4	.	.	TGCGCCAGCAGCTTGGATGTTGGGGGTATAAATGAAAAACTGTTTTTT	CASSLDVGGINEKLFF
TRBV4-1	TRBJ2-5	.	TRBD2	TGCGCCAGCAGCCGAATACCGGGACTAGGAGAGACCCAGTACTTC	CASSRIPGLGETQYF
TRBV29-1	TRBJ2-7	.	.	TGCAGCGTCGGACCGAAGGGGGGCTCCTACGAGCAGTACTTC	CSVGPKGGSYEQYF
TRBV6-5	TRBJ2-7	.	TRBD1	TGTGCCAGCAGTCTCATGGACAGGGTCGCCTACGAGCAGTACTTC	CASSLMDRVAYEQYF
TRBV6-6	TRBJ1-5	.	TRBD1	TGTGCCAGCACCACTGGACAGGGAACTTCGGCTCAGCCCCAGCATTTT	CASTTGQGTSAQPQHF
TRBV6-5	TRBJ2-1	.	.	TGTGCCAGCAGTTACTCCGTGGGCTCCTACAATGAGCAGTTCTTC	CASSYSVGSYNEQFF
TRBV7-9	TRBJ1-1	.	.	TGTGCCAGCAGTAGAGACACGTCCACTGAAGCTTTCTTT	CASSRDTSTEAFF
TRBV30	TRBJ1-1	few	.	TGTGCCTGGGTAGCTTCTTGGAACACTGAAGCTTTCTTT	CAWVASWNTEAFF
TRBV6-1	TRBJ2-5	.	TRBD1	TGTGCCAGCAGTCTCCAAAACAGGGGACAAGAGACCCAGTACTTC	CASSLQNRGQETQYF
TRBV2	TRBJ2-1	once	.	TGTGCCAGCGTGACTCAGGAGCAGTTCTTC	CASVTQEQFF
TRBV2	TRBJ2-7	.	TRBD2	TGTGCCAGCAGTGGACTAGCGGGCCGCTCCTACGAGCAGTACTTC	CASSGLAGRSYEQYF
TRBV15	TRBJ2-7	.	.	TGTGCCACCAGCAGAGCCCGTTGGGGGACCGAGCAGTACTTC	CATSRARWGTEQYF
TRBV27	TRBJ1-1	.	.	TGTGCCAGCAAAATGAGGCGGTGGGGGACATTAGGAGATACTGAAGCTTTCTTT	CASKMRRWGTLGDTEAFF
TRBV10-3	TRBJ1-1	.	.	TGTGCCATCGGCAATAGAAGCACTGAAGCTTTCTTT	CAIGNRSTEAFF
TRBV9	TRBJ2-7	.	.	TGTGCCAGCAGCGTAGGTCGACTCAGCTCCTACGAGCAGTACTTC	CASSVGRLSSYEQYF
TRBV4-2	TRBJ2-1	.	TRBD2	TGTGCCAGCAGCCCTGGGGGAGGGAGGGACCCCTCCTACAATGAGCAGTTCTTC	CASSPGGGRDPSYNEQFF
TRBV30	TRBJ2-1	.	TRBD1	TGTGCCTGGGAGGGGGACAGACGTCAGGACAATGAGCAGTTCTTC	CAWEGDRRQDNEQFF
TRBV5-5	TRBJ1-1	.	.	TGTGCCAGCAGCTGGGCGGGGGCGGACACTGAAGCTTTCTTT	CASSWAGADTEAFF
TRBV15	TRBJ2-1	.	TRBD2	TGTGCCACCAGTAGTGGGACTAACCACAATGAGCAGTTCTTC	CATSSGTNHNEQFF
TRBV27	TRBJ2-1	.	.	TGTGCCAGCACCGAAAGATCGGGGTGGCAGCGAAGGGACAATGAGCAGTTCTTC	CASTERSGWQRRDNEQFF
TRBV29-1	TRBJ2-3	.	TRBD1	TGCAGCTTTGAGACAGGGGAGACTAGCACAGATACGCAGTATTTT	CSFETGETSTDTQYF
TRBV5-6	TRBJ1-4	.	.	TGTGCCAGCAGCCCCTGGGGCAGAGGAGAAAAACTGTTTTTT	CASSPWGRGEKLFF
TRBV18	TRBJ2-7	.	.	TGTGCCAGCTCACCGACGGACTACTACGAGCAGTACTTC	CASSPTDYYEQYF
TRBV27	TRBJ1-2	.	.	TGTGCCAGCAGTCGAGGGAACTATGGCTACACCTTC	CASSRGNYGYTF
TRBV6-5	TRBJ2-7	.	.	TGTGCCAGCAGTTACTCGGGCAGGTGGTACGAGCAGTACTTC	CASSYSGRWYEQYF